Below are 26 T cell receptor beta chains sequenced from a single sample in a study of post-analysis software for immune sequencing data (dated by TCRdb to about 2015). Overall study results and their limits: Patients showed significantly higher frequencies than controls for several TRBV segments, among them TRBV5-6, TRBV5-1 and TRBV20-1.

No cognate antigen is known for these TCRs. To prepare the library, PCR was applied. The listed sequencing device is Illumina HiSeq 2500. To reduce PCR and sequencing biases, unique molecular identifiers were incorporated into the TCR beta cDNA libraries. TCRdb trimmed the raw reads at Q25, called clones with MiXCR and kept productive beta chains. Every distinct CDR3 protein forms one entry, paired with its most common genes and DNA. The sample data list hundreds of thousands of distinct CDR3 sequences, and 40% to 55% of these were observed just once. The ten largest clones represent 12% of the sample. The sample was blood. The receptors originated from a girl aged 10 to 17 with multiple sclerosis.

The V call is TRBV28, the J call TRBJ2-4, with a weak D call TRBD1 (5 bases). Near its end, the DNA agrees better with TRBJ2-7, so the J call may be wrong. In germline, CDR1 is MDHEN, CDR2 SYDVKM. This CDR3 has 13 residues. The CDR3 region has the DNA TGTGCCAGCAGTGTAGAAAGGGGCAACGAGCAGTACTTC. Translated: CASSVERGNEQYF.

V usage is TRBV12-3 or TRBV12-4 and J usage is TRBJ2-7; D may correspond to TRBD1 or TRBD2 (5 bases each). The germline V and J ends were trimmed by 2 bases and 6 bases, with 14 bases remaining between them. This CDR3 spans 14 amino acids. CDR3 in amino acids: CASSLSGPQGEQYF. Written as DNA, the CDR3 is TGTGCCAGCAGTTTAAGCGGACCTCAGGGCGAGCAGTACTTC.

The rearrangement joins TRBV28 to TRBJ2-3; 7 bases line up with TRBD1. The CDR3 is made up of 16 amino acids. Germline V gene lookup returns CDR1 MDHEN and CDR2 SYDVKM. The V segment lost 8 bases and the J segment 2 bases; nucleotides outside the gene matches: 13. For the CDR3, the DNA is TGTGCCAGCTCCGAACCCGGGACAGTCGCCACAGATACGCAGTATTTT. It specifies CASSEPGTVATDTQYF.

This clonotype was recorded once. The gene calls are TRBV6-2 or TRBV6-3 and TRBJ2-1; D gene uncertain. Germline V CDR1 and CDR2: MNHEY, SVGEGT. V lost 7 bases to trimming and J lost 6 bases, with 13 bases between them. This CDR3 has 13 amino acids. Here the CDR3 DNA reads TGTGCCAGCAACCCGGAAGGTATCAATGAGCAGTTCTTC. This codes for CASNPEGINEQFF.

The CDR3 here is CASSQVGGSETQYF. The CDR3 nucleotides are TGCGCCAGCAGCCAAGTGGGCGGGTCGGAGACCCAGTACTTC. J is TRBJ2-5 and V is TRBV4-1; D is perhaps TRBD2 (5 bases). The germline gives CDR1 MGHRA, CDR2 YSYEKL. This CDR3 has 14 amino acids. The V gene lost 1 base and the J gene lost 5 bases, with 11 bases spanning the gap.

This clonotype was seen more than once but under ten times. The gene calls are TRBV29-1 and TRBJ1-2; D uncertain. Germline CDR1 is SQVTM and CDR2 is ANQGSEA. The CDR3 is 16 amino acids. Trimming took off 5 bases at V and 5 bases at J, with 24 bases between the two ends. The CDR3 spells CSVFTALEGYGYGYTF. As DNA, the CDR3 is TGCAGCGTTTTTACAGCTTTGGAAGGGTACGGATATGGCTACACCTTC.

This clonotype was detected a few times. This rearrangement joins TRBV18 to TRBJ2-7; D possibly uses TRBD1 or TRBD2 (5 bases each). CDR1 and CDR2 (germline): KGHSH, LQKENI. The CDR3 runs to 14 residues. Trimming cost V 4 bases and J 1 base, with 11 bases left between them. Here the CDR3 reads CASSRGTASYEQYF. As DNA, the CDR3 is TGTGCCAGCTCACGAGGGACGGCGTCCTACGAGCAGTACTTC.

V and J are TRBV3-1 and TRBJ2-7; 7 nucleotides align to TRBD2. This CDR3 spans 15 amino acids. V was pared by 0 bases and J by 3 bases, with 5 bases of the junction left unmatched. Germline lookup yields CDR1 LGHDT and CDR2 YNNKEL (reference sequence). DNA of the CDR3: TGTGCCAGCAGCCAAGAAGGAGCGGGGCTCTACGAGCAGTACTTC. Amino acid sequence: CASSQEGAGLYEQYF.

In this sample, this clonotype turned up a few times. The rearrangement uses TRBV29-1 and TRBJ2-7; 7 nucleotides align to TRBD2. Germline V CDR1 and CDR2: SQVTM, ANQGSEA. The CDR3 covers 12 residues. The V and J ends lost 6 bases and 4 bases, in that order; junction bases with no gene match: 6. CDR3 sequence: CSVRGRGYEQYF. CDR3 DNA sequence: TGCAGCGTGCGCGGGAGAGGATACGAGCAGTACTTC.

Comments on this clonotype: The junction departs from the called germline gene at one end, perhaps through a read error. The rearrangement uses TRBV25-1 and TRBJ1-6; D is ambiguous. Germline lookup yields CDR1 MGHDK and CDR2 SYGVNS. The CDR3 consists of 14 residues. In nucleotides, the CDR3 is TGTCCCAGCAGTGAAGTCCCAAGGGCTTCACCCCTCCACTTT. Amino acid sequence: CPSSEVPRASPLHF. Based on the CDR3 plus reference TRBV25-1 and TRBJ1-6, the full variable domain is EADIYQTPRYLVIGTGKKITLECSQTMGHDKMYWYQQDPGMELHLIHYSYGVNSTEKGDLSSESTVSRIRTEHFPLTLESARPSHTSQYLCPSSEVPRASPLHFGNGTRLTVT.

V usage is TRBV24-1 and J usage is TRBJ2-3; TRBD2 agrees at 7 bases. The V segment lost 4 bases and the J segment 2 bases; nucleotides outside the gene matches: 14. The CDR3 loop spans 18 amino acids. CDR1 is KGHDR and CDR2 is SFDVKD in the germline V gene. For the CDR3, the DNA is TGTGCCACCAGTGACCCGTTCAGCGGGATTCGTGCCACAGATACGCAGTATTTT. Translation: CATSDPFSGIRATDTQYF.

V gene TRBV20-1 combines with J gene TRBJ2-1; 11 bases agree with TRBD2. Trimming at V came to 0 bases and at J to 4 bases, leaving 20 bases not matched to a gene. CDR3 length: 21 residues. From germline, CDR1 is DFQATT and CDR2 SNEGSKA (reference sequence). The CDR3 is CSARDYSTGGERTSGYNEQFF. The CDR3 DNA sequence: TGCAGTGCTAGAGATTACAGTACGGGAGGGGAAAGGACTAGCGGGTACAATGAGCAGTTCTTC.

This rearrangement joins TRBV12-3 or TRBV12-4 to TRBJ1-2; D is ambiguous. The CDR3 totals 11 residues. V lost 6 bases and J lost 9, with 11 bases in between. CDR3 nucleotide sequence: TGTGCCAGCAGGATCGGGATAAGCTACACCTTC. This gives the protein CASRIGISYTF.

This chain connects TRBV7-2 to TRBJ2-1, with no clear D. From germline, CDR1 is SGHTA and CDR2 FQGNSA. V lost 1 base, J lost 7 bases, and 11 bases lay in between. CDR3 length: 14 residues. The CDR3 here is CASSLGASLNEQFF. The CDR3 coding sequence is TGTGCCAGCAGCTTAGGGGCGTCCCTGAATGAGCAGTTCTTC.

The chain links TRBV4-1 to TRBJ2-5; tentative D call: TRBD2 (7 bases). The CDR3 runs to 15 residues. CDR1 MGHRA and CDR2 YSYEKL come from the germline V gene. V dropped 0 bases and J dropped 5 bases, with 13 bases sitting between them. In nucleotides, the CDR3 is TGCGCCAGCAGCCAAGAAGGGGGGGGCATGGAGACCCAGTACTTC. The encoded protein is CASSQEGGGMETQYF.

This rearrangement joins TRBV7-2 to TRBJ1-2; D perhaps matches TRBD1 (5 bases). Trimming pared 4 bases from V and 5 bases from J, leaving 14 bases between. This CDR3 is built from 14 residues. Looked up from germline, CDR1 is SGHTA and CDR2 is FQGNSA. CDR3 region: CTSSSLGGGYGYTF. In nucleotides, the CDR3 is TGTACCAGCAGCTCCCTTGGGGGTGGGTATGGCTACACCTTC. The full variable domain, its missing parts supplied by reference TRBV7-2 and TRBJ1-2, is GAGVSQSPSNKVTEKGKDVELRCDPISGHTALYWYRQSLGQGLEFLIYFQGNSAPDKSGLPSDRFSAERTGGSVSTLTIQRTQQEDSAVYLCTSSSLGGGYGYTFGSGTRLTVV.

On this clonotype: At one end, the junction sequence differs from germline, possibly due to a read error. The chain has TRBV2 and TRBJ2-1, with 12 bases fitting TRBD2. The germline V gene encodes CDR1 SNHLY and CDR2 FYNNEI. The CDR3 is made up of 15 amino acids. CDR3 nucleotide sequence: TGTACCAGCCAACGACTAGCGGGAGAATTCAACGAGCAGTTCTTC. The encoded protein is CTSQRLAGEFNEQFF. The complete variable domain, with remaining parts taken from reference TRBV2 and TRBJ2-1, reads EPEVTQTPSHQVTQMGQEVILRCVPISNHLYFYWYRQILGQKVEFLVSFYNNEISEKSEIFDDQFSVERPDGSNFTLKIRSTKLEDSAMYFCTSQRLAGEFNEQFFGPGTRLTVL.

A word on this clonotype: Mismatch with germline at one junction end may stem from a read error. The J gene is TRBJ2-3, the V gene TRBV5-1, with 10 bases identical to TRBD2. In germline, CDR1 is SGHRS, CDR2 YFSETQ. The CDR3 totals 17 residues. CDR3 coding DNA: TGCGCCAGCAGCTTGGCCCGAGCGGGAGGGCCTGTTGATACGCAGGATTTT. Translation gives CASSLARAGGPVDTQDF.

This clonotype appeared once. V is TRBV20-1 and J is TRBJ2-7; D possibly corresponds to TRBD1 (5 bases). Near its end, the DNA agrees better with TRBJ2-5, so the J call may be wrong. The germline V gene encodes CDR1 DFQATT and CDR2 SNEGSKA (reference sequence). This CDR3 has 12 residues. The CDR3: CSVPGRVETQYF. The CDR3 DNA sequence: TGCAGTGTACCCGGCAGGGTGGAGACCCAGTACTTC.

As to this clonotype: This CDR3 fails to terminate in the conserved phenylalanine or tryptophan, so it likely reflects a read error. V is TRBV5-1 and J is TRBJ2-7, with D unresolved. V was trimmed by 3 bases and J by 4 bases, leaving 11 bases between them. Germline values: CDR1 SGHRS, CDR2 YFSETQ. This CDR3 region has 13 residues. CDR3 DNA: TGCGCCAGCAGCTCACCATCCGCATACGAGCAGTACAAC. It specifies CASSSPSAYEQYN.

The chain recombines TRBV10-3 with TRBJ2-6, with D tentatively TRBD2 (6 bases). With 6 bases removed from V and 1 base from J, the gap between germline ends came to 31 bases. The CDR3 has 22 amino acids. Germline loops: CDR1 ENHRY, CDR2 SYGVKD. For the CDR3, the DNA is TGTGCCATCAGGACCATGGGTCCCACACAGGAGGGTCTGGGGTCTGGGGCCAACGTCCTGACTTTC. Encoded protein: CAIRTMGPTQEGLGSGANVLTF.

The chain uses TRBV7-8 and TRBJ1-2, with a tentative D call TRBD1 (6 bases). CDR3 size: 14 residues. Trimming shortened V by 1 base and J by 8 bases, and 14 bases separated the two germline ends. Germline lookup yields CDR1 SGHVS and CDR2 FQNEAQ. CDR3 sequence reads: CASSLGPRGEGYTF. CDR3 DNA sequence: TGTGCCAGCAGCTTAGGTCCCAGGGGAGAGGGCTACACCTTC.

The chain has TRBV20-1 and TRBJ2-4; TRBD1 matches 9 bases. The end of the DNA fits TRBJ2-7 better, so the J call may be wrong. This CDR3 is built from 13 residues. Looked up from germline, CDR1 is DFQATT and CDR2 is SNEGSKA (reference sequence). CDR3 amino acids: CSARADRGYEQYF. The CDR3 bases are TGCAGTGCTAGAGCTGACAGGGGGTACGAGCAGTACTTC.

This clonotype was counted a single time. This chain links TRBV12-3 or TRBV12-4 with TRBJ2-1, with D perhaps given as TRBD1 or TRBD2 (5 bases each). V lost 7 bases and J lost 9, with 13 bases in between. CDR3 length: 12 amino acids. The CDR3 reads CASMGVGTEQFF. Here the CDR3 DNA reads TGTGCCAGCATGGGTGTTGGGACTGAGCAGTTCTTC.

The V gene is TRBV29-1, the J gene TRBJ2-7, with D perhaps matching TRBD1 (6 bases). The CDR3 runs 13 residues. CDR1 and CDR2 (germline): SQVTM, ANQGSEA. The V gene lost 4 bases and the J gene lost 0 bases, with 10 bases spanning the gap. CDR3 residues: CSVVRDTSYEQYF. The CDR3 coding sequence is TGCAGCGTTGTTAGGGACACCTCCTACGAGCAGTACTTC.

This chain links TRBV2 with TRBJ2-1; D perhaps matches TRBD2 (5 bases). CDR3 size: 16 residues. Trimming left V 7 bases short and J 3 bases short, with 19 bases between. Germline CDR1 reads SNHLY; CDR2 reads FYNNEI. CDR3 amino acids: CASTPDFDRIYNEQFF. DNA for the CDR3: TGTGCCAGCACCCCGGACTTCGACCGGATCTACAATGAGCAGTTCTTC.